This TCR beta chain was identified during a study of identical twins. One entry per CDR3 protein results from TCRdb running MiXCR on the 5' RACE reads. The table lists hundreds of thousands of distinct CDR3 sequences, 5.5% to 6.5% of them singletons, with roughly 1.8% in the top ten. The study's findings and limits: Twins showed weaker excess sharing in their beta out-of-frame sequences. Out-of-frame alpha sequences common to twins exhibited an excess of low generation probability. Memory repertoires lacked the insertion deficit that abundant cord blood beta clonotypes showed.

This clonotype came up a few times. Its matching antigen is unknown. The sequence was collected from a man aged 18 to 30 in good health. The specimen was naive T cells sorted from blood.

The CDR3 nucleotides read TGCGCCAGGGCTGGGAATAGCGGGAGAAATACAGATACGCAGTATTTT. Protein sequence: CARAGNSGRNTDTQYF. The genes are TRBV10-1 and TRBJ2-3; 9 bases align to TRBD2. CDR3 size: 16 residues. Trimming at V came to 9 bases and at J to 3 bases, leaving 13 bases not matched to a gene. Germline assignment: CDR1 WNHNN and CDR2 SYGVQD (reference sequence).